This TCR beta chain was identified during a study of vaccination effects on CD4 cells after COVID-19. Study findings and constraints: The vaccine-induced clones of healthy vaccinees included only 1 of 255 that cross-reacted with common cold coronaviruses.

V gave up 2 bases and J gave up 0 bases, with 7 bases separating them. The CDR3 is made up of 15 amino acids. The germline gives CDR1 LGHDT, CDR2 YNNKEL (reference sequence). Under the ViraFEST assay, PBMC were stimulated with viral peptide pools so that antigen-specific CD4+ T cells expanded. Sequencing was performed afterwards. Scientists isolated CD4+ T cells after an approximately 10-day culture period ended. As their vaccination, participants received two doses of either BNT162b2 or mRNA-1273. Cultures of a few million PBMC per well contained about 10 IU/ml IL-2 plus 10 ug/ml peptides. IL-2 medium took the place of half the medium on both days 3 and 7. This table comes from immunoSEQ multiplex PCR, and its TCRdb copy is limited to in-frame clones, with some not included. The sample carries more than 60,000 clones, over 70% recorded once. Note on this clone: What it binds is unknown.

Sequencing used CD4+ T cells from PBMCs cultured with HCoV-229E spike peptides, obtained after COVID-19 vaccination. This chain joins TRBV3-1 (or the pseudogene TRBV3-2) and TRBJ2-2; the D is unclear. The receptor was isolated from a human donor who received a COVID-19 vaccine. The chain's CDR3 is CASSQSPSNTGELFF. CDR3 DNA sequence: TGTGCCAGCAGCCAATCCCCATCGAACACCGGGGAGCTGTTTTTT.